The T cell receptor (beta chain) under discussion was sequenced for a study of blood T cell repertoires in COVID-19. The CDR3 runs to 14 residues. With 10 bases clipped from V and 8 bases from J, the junction kept 8 bases outside the gene matches. Germline V gene sequence: CDR1 ENHRY, CDR2 SYGVKD. Data came from immunoSEQ multiplex PCR; TCRdb stores just in-frame clones and leaves some out. The sample has some 450,000 clones, roughly 88% seen once. The V and J genes are TRBV10-3 and TRBJ1-6, with 10 bases lining up with TRBD1. Sequenced input: peripheral blood. This receptor was taken from a woman in her forties or fifties with COVID-19, enrolled during active disease. CDR3 sequence reads: CARSGTGEDSPLHF. Written as DNA, the CDR3 is TGTGCCAGATCCGGGACAGGGGAGGATTCACCCCTCCACTTT.